The 21 T cell receptor beta chains below were found in one sample sequenced in a study of T cells in Graves' hyperthyroidism and ophthalmopathy. From RNA transcripts, TCR beta CDR3 regions were amplified. HTBI primers were used for first-round RT-PCR of the TCR CDR3. TCRdb redid the calling of the multiplex PCR reads with MiXCR, one entry per CDR3 protein. In the table there are 300,000 to 400,000 distinct CDR3 sequences, roughly a fifth of which are singletons. The sample taken for sequencing was blood. These receptors were obtained from a woman between 45 and 60 years old with Graves' hyperthyroidism.

This clonotype was seen repeatedly, ten times or more. The chain uses TRBV20-1 and TRBJ1-1; D might be TRBD1 (5 bases). Germline V gene lookup returns CDR1 DFQATT and CDR2 SNEGSKA (reference sequence). The length of the CDR3 is 14 residues. V lost 1 base and J lost 0, with 9 bases in between. The CDR3 is CSARVGALNTEAFF. The DNA for the CDR3 is TGCAGTGCTAGAGTAGGGGCGCTGAACACTGAAGCTTTCTTT.

This clonotype was seen many times. CDR3 loop: CAISEDGDTASGGVSTDTQYF. The CDR3 bases are TGTGCCATCAGTGAGGATGGGGATACGGCTAGCGGAGGCGTTAGCACAGATACGCAGTATTTT. V is TRBV10-3 and J is TRBJ2-3; 7 positions match TRBD2. This CDR3 has 21 amino acids. In germline, CDR1 is ENHRY, CDR2 SYGVKD. The trim removed 2 bases at V and 0 bases at J, leaving 20 bases unmatched.

This clonotype was recorded many times. This chain connects TRBV6-1 to TRBJ1-1; D is perhaps TRBD1 (6 bases). The CDR3 length is 13 residues. V gave up 7 bases and J gave up 1 base, with 10 bases separating them. Germline CDR1 reads MNHNS; CDR2 reads SASEGT. CDR3 sequence reads: CASTNRENTEAFF. DNA for the CDR3: TGTGCCAGCACCAACAGGGAGAACACTGAAGCTTTCTTT.

This clonotype was detected a few times. This sequence joins TRBV12-3 or TRBV12-4 and TRBJ1-2; D possibly corresponds to TRBD1 (6 bases). The V end lost 3 bases, the J end lost 8 bases, and 16 bases lay between the germline ends. This CDR3 has 14 amino acids. DNA for the CDR3: TGTGCCAGCAGTTTTGGGGGCTCTTCTCACGGCTACACCTTC. Amino acid sequence: CASSFGGSSHGYTF.

The V gene is TRBV5-1, the J gene TRBJ2-7, with 9 nucleotides matching TRBD1. Germline values: CDR1 SGHRS, CDR2 YFSETQ. The CDR3 loop spans 15 amino acids. The J segment lost 6 bases and the V segment lost 3 bases, leaving 10 bases of the junction unmatched. The CDR3 is CASSYSSGQGGEQYF. As DNA, the CDR3 is TGCGCCAGCAGCTATTCCTCGGGACAGGGAGGCGAGCAGTACTTC.

This clonotype was seen only once. V is TRBV2 and J is TRBJ1-6; 8 nucleotides align to TRBD1. Per the germline V gene, CDR1 is SNHLY and CDR2 is FYNNEI. The V segment lost 6 bases and the J segment 6 bases; nucleotides outside the gene matches: 7. CDR3 length equals 15 residues. CDR3 in amino acids: CASSGQGMGNSPLHF. Written as DNA, the CDR3 is TGTGCCAGCAGCGGACAGGGAATGGGTAATTCACCCCTCCACTTT.

This clonotype has more than one count but fewer than ten. A much larger clone differs by one base, so this may be a read error. The V gene is TRBV12-3 or TRBV12-4, the J gene TRBJ2-1; the match to TRBD2 covers 9 bases. This CDR3 comprises 16 residues. The CDR3 loop is CASSTDGAGGNNEQLF. The CDR3 coding sequence is TGTGCCAGCAGCACAGACGGGGCGGGAGGGAACAATGAGCAGCTCTTC.

This clonotype was observed a few times. The chain is built from TRBV6-1 and TRBJ1-1, with 9 bases matching TRBD1. The germline gives CDR1 MNHNS, CDR2 SASEGT. This CDR3 contains 13 residues. The V gene end was trimmed by 5 bases and the J gene end by 8 bases; junction bases not matched to a gene: 6. CDR3: CASSRDRVGEAFF. The CDR3 DNA reads TGTGCCAGCAGTCGGGACAGGGTAGGAGAAGCTTTCTTT.

This clonotype was counted at least ten times. The V gene is TRBV6-1, the J gene TRBJ1-5, with 7 bases lining up with TRBD1. Germline CDR1 MNHNS, CDR2 SASEGT. CDR3 length equals 14 residues. Unmatched junction bases numbered 6, after V lost 6 bases and J lost 4 bases. In nucleotides, the CDR3 is TGTGCCAGCAGCGGGGACAGCGAGAATCAGCCCCAGCATTTT. Translation gives CASSGDSENQPQHF.

The rearrangement joins TRBV11-2 to TRBJ1-6; 9 nucleotides align to TRBD1. The CDR3 consists of 15 residues. V lost 5 bases to trimming and J lost 14 bases; unmatched junction nucleotides: 13. Germline CDR1 reads SGHAT; CDR2 reads FQNNGV. The CDR3 sequence: CASSIPGQGGRALHF. The DNA for the CDR3 is TGTGCCAGCAGCATTCCGGGACAGGGCGGTAGGGCCCTCCACTTT.

This clonotype was observed a few times. The chain combines TRBV4-1 with TRBJ1-6; tentatively, D is TRBD1 (5 bases). The V end was cut by 0 bases, the J end by 1 base, with 10 bases between. Germline CDR1 is MGHRA and CDR2 is YSYEKL. The CDR3 is 17 amino acids. The CDR3 sequence: CASSQDMRGSYNSPLHF. CDR3 DNA: TGCGCCAGCAGCCAAGATATGAGGGGTTCCTATAATTCACCCCTCCACTTT.

This clonotype was seen repeatedly, ten times or more. The chain joins TRBV2 to TRBJ2-4; 14 bases are a match to TRBD2. The V gene's germline CDR1 is SNHLY and CDR2 FYNNEI. CDR3 size: 18 residues. V lost 3 bases and J lost 5; bases outside the gene matches: 9. CDR3 sequence: CASSDGTSGRGWENIQYF. The CDR3 DNA is TGTGCCAGCAGTGATGGGACTAGCGGGAGAGGTTGGGAAAACATTCAGTACTTC.

This clonotype was picked up many times. The chain is built from TRBV18 and TRBJ1-1; D unresolved. V dropped 1 base and J dropped 6 bases, with 6 bases sitting between them. Germline V CDR1 and CDR2: KGHSH, LQKENI. The CDR3 covers 12 residues. CDR3 loop: CASSPLGPEAFF. Here the CDR3 DNA reads TGTGCCAGCTCACCACTTGGGCCTGAAGCTTTCTTT.

The chain is built from TRBV20-1 and TRBJ2-3; 8 nucleotides align to TRBD2. Germline CDR1 reads DFQATT; CDR2 reads SNEGSKA (reference sequence). This CDR3 region has 15 residues. V trimming: 6 bases; J trimming: 1 base; junction bases outside the gene matches: 9. This CDR3 is CSATRARGGTDTQYF. CDR3 nucleotides: TGCAGTGCCACACGGGCGCGGGGGGGCACAGATACGCAGTATTTT.

This clonotype has only a few counts. CDR3 sequence reads: CASSATGTLSYEQYF. Here the CDR3 DNA reads TGTGCCAGCAGTGCAACAGGGACTCTCTCCTACGAGCAGTACTTC. The rearrangement links TRBV27 to TRBJ2-7, with D perhaps being TRBD1 or TRBD2 (6 bases each). The germline CDR1 and CDR2 sequences are MNHEY and SMNVEV (reference sequence). Deletions cut 5 bases from V and 0 bases from J, with 14 bases between. This CDR3 region has 15 residues.

Note on this clonotype: This may come from a read error, since a much larger clone is one base off. The conserved closing phenylalanine or tryptophan is absent in this CDR3, likely reflecting a read error. The rearrangement joins TRBV7-9 to TRBJ2-2; D tentatively fits TRBD1 or TRBD2 (5 bases each). From germline, CDR1 is SEHNR and CDR2 FQNEAQ (reference sequence). This CDR3 has 13 amino acids. Deletions cut 2 bases from V and 9 bases from J, with 10 bases between. The CDR3 spells CASSLMGERELFL. The CDR3 nucleotides read TGTGCCAGCAGCTTAATGGGGGAAAGGGAGCTGTTTCTT.

The table lists this clonotype with many counts. This chain uses TRBV19 with TRBJ1-1; D remains ambiguous. Trimming left V 0 bases short and J 3 bases short, with 5 bases between. Germline V lookup: CDR1 LNHDA, CDR2 SQIVND (reference sequence). The CDR3 is 13 amino acids. CDR3 sequence (DNA): TGTGCCAGTAGTATAGACAGAGACACTGAAGCTTTCTTT. This gives the protein CASSIDRDTEAFF.

The chain combines TRBV11-2 with TRBJ2-7; possible D gene TRBD2, 5 bases. With 0 bases removed from V and 1 base from J, the gap between germline ends came to 10 bases. This CDR3 has 15 residues. Germline values: CDR1 SGHAT, CDR2 FQNNGV. Here the CDR3 reads CASSLESGLSYEQYF. CDR3 DNA: TGTGCCAGCAGCTTAGAAAGCGGCCTTTCCTACGAGCAGTACTTC.

A few counts support this clonotype. This rearrangement joins TRBV9 to TRBJ1-3; possibly TRBD1 for D (6 bases). Trimming took 0 bases from V and 0 from J, leaving 10 bases between them. CDR3 length: 16 amino acids. Germline CDR1 and CDR2: SGDLS and YYNGEE. The CDR3 coding sequence is TGTGCCAGCAGCGTAGAAGGGACATACTCTGGAAACACCATATATTTT. It yields the protein CASSVEGTYSGNTIYF.

The V and J genes are TRBV10-1 and TRBJ2-1; the match to TRBD1 covers 7 bases. Germline V gene sequence: CDR1 WNHNN, CDR2 SYGVQD (reference sequence). Trimming removed 2 bases from V and 8 bases from J; junction bases left unmatched: 0. The CDR3 sequence is 12 residues long. The CDR3 loop is CASSEGTDEQFF. In DNA, the CDR3 is TGCGCCAGCAGTGAGGGGACAGATGAGCAGTTCTTC.

In nucleotides, the CDR3 is TGTGCCAGCAGCGGGCTTAGGGGTGACTATGGCTACACCTTC. This encodes CASSGLRGDYGYTF. This chain links TRBV5-6 with TRBJ1-2, with TRBD1 as a possible D gene (5 bases). Per the germline V gene, CDR1 is SGHDT and CDR2 is YYEEEE. V was cut by 4 bases and J by 3 bases, with 13 bases left in between. The CDR3 length is 14 residues.